This TCR beta chain stems from a study of CD8+CD57+ T cells in acquired aplastic anemia. TCR beta VDJ and CDR3 were profiled, and genomic DNA was the template. TCRdb recomputed calls from the reads with MiXCR, one row per CDR3 protein. The profile shows 150,000 to 200,000 distinct CDR3 sequences, around half of them singletons. In germline, CDR1 is SGHRS, CDR2 YFSETQ. V was cut by 4 bases and J by 2 bases, with 9 bases left in between. The CDR3 is 13 amino acids. The TCR sequence derives from a human donor in good health. Sequencing was performed on sorted CD4+, CD8+, or CD8+CD57+ T cells (not recorded which) from PBMCs. The chain carries TRBV5-1 and TRBJ2-5, with D possibly TRBD2 on 5 matching bases. CDR3 loop: CASSRAGQETQYF. CDR3 sequence (DNA): TGCGCCAGCAGCCGGGCGGGTCAAGAGACCCAGTACTTC.